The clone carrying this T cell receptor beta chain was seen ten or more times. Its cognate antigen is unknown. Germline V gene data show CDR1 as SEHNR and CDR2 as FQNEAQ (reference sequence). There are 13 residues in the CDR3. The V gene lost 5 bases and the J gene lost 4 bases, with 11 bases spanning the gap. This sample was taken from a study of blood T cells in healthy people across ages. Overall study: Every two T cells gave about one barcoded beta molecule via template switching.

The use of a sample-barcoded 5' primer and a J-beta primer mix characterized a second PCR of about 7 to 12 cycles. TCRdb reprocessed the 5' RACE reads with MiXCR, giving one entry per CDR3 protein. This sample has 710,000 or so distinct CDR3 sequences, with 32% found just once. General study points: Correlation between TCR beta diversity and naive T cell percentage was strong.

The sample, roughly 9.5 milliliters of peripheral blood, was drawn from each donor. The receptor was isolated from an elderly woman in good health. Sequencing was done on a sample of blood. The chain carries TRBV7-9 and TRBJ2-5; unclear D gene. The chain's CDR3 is CASSPPGSETQYF. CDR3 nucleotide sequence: TGTGCCAGCAGCCCCCCAGGCTCAGAGACCCAGTACTTC. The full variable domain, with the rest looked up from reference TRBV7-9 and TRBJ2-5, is DTGVSQNPRHKITKRGQNVTFRCDPISEHNRLYWYRQTLGQGPEFLTYFQNEAQLEKSRLLSDRFSAERPKGSFSTLEIQRTEQGDSAMYLCASSPPGSETQYFGPGTRLLVL.